This T cell receptor (beta chain) was recorded in a study of T cell responses to AZD1222 COVID-19 vaccine. The CDR3 loop spans 14 amino acids. CDR1 is SEHNR and CDR2 is FQNEAQ in the germline V gene (reference sequence). Trimming removed 2 bases at V and 2 bases at J, with 10 bases between. The repertoire was sequenced with immunoSEQ multiplex PCR; TCRdb's copy has only in-frame clones and lacks some. Here the sample spans about 180,000 clones, about 92% being singletons. The material sequenced was peripheral blood, taken on day 0 of AZD1222 vaccination. The rearrangement links TRBV7-9 to TRBJ2-7; unclear D gene. This receptor was identified in an adult in good health. The DNA of the CDR3 is TGTGCCAGCAGCTTATCAGGTCAAACCTACGAGCAGTACTTC. This translates into CASSLSGQTYEQYF.